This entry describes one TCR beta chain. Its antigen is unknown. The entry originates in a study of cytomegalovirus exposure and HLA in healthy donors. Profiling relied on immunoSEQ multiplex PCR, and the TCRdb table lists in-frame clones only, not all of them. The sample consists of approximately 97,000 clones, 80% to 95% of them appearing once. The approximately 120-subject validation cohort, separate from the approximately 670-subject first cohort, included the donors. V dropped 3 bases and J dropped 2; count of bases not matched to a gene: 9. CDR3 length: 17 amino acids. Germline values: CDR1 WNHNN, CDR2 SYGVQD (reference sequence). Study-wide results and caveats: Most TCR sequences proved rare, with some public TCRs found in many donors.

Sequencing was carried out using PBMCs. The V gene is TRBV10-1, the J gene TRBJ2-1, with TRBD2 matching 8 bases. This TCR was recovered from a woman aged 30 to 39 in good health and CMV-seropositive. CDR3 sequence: CASSDRRGALTYNEQFF. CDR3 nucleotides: TGCGCCAGCAGTGATCGGCGGGGGGCCCTTACCTACAATGAGCAGTTCTTC.